This T cell receptor beta chain was found in a study of shared clonotypes between healthy human individuals. Donors included only healthy HIV-negative adults lacking recent acute infections or vaccinations. Each unsorted sample relied on roughly 82 million PBMCs as its source of genomic DNA. The germline CDR1 and CDR2 sequences are PRHDT and FYEKMQ (reference sequence). The V segment lost 3 bases and the J segment 6 bases; nucleotides outside the gene matches: 5. The CDR3 length is 15 residues. The assay was immunoSEQ multiplex PCR, and TCRdb's table has in-frame clones only and misses some. Of around 510,000 clones listed, around three quarters were seen once; the top ten hold around 11%.

The receptor comes from a woman aged 40 to 50 in good health. Some clones in this sample may be carry-over from other donors' samples. Sequencing was done on a sample of PBMCs. The V call is TRBV13, the J call TRBJ2-7; 13 nucleotides match TRBD2. DNA of the CDR3: TGTGCCAGCAGCTTCCGGACTAGCGGGAGATTCGAGCAGTACTTC. Translating gives CASSFRTSGRFEQYF.